Each of the 21 T cell receptor beta chains below was sequenced from the same sample in a study of T cells after posttransplantation cyclophosphamide. Cyclophosphamide on days +3 and +4 followed busulfan-fludarabine conditioning and a marrow graft. The repertoire was sequenced with immunoSEQ multiplex PCR; TCRdb's copy has only in-frame clones and lacks some. This sample has approximately 3,000 clones and no singletons, with about an eighth in the ten largest. Sample: PBMCs, taken after allogeneic stem cell transplant with posttransplant cyclophosphamide. The receptors stem from a female patient over 55 who received an allogeneic stem cell transplant from a related donor and was CMV-positive. Some T cells may be the graft donor's.

The CDR3 is CASSLGARGSEETQYF. DNA of the CDR3: TGTGCCAGCAGCTTAGGCGCCAGGGGATCCGAAGAGACCCAGTACTTC. V and J are TRBV11-2 and TRBJ2-5; D might be TRBD1 (6 bases). This CDR3 spans 16 amino acids. The germline CDR1 and CDR2 sequences are SGHAT and FQNNGV. V lost 1 base and J lost 3, with 15 bases in between.

In this sample, this clone turned up many times. The rearrangement uses TRBV2 and TRBJ2-2; TRBD2 matches at 13 bases. The CDR3 consists of 17 residues. The J segment lost 6 bases and the V segment lost 6 bases, leaving 10 bases of the junction unmatched. CDR1 is SNHLY, CDR2 FYNNEI, per germline. CDR3: CASSGRRTSGSAGELFF. As DNA, the CDR3 is TGTGCCAGCAGCGGCCGAAGGACTAGCGGGAGTGCCGGGGAGCTGTTTTTT.

The table lists this clone with many counts. The chain uses TRBV7-9 and TRBJ1-4; tentatively, D is TRBD1 (6 bases). This CDR3 spans 15 amino acids. The germline CDR1 and CDR2 sequences are SEHNR and FQNEAQ (reference sequence). Trimming took 4 bases from V and 5 from J, leaving 14 bases between them. DNA for the CDR3: TGTGCCAGCAGCTCCCAACAGGGCCTAAATGAAAAACTGTTTTTT. Amino acid sequence: CASSSQQGLNEKLFF.

This clone was observed many times. The genes are TRBV9 and TRBJ1-1; weak D call: TRBD1 (5 bases). V was cut by 0 bases and J by 3 bases, with 12 bases left in between. This CDR3 region has 15 residues. Germline V gives CDR1 SGDLS, CDR2 YYNGEE. In DNA form, the CDR3 reads TGTGCCAGCAGCGTAGTGGGGGGAAGGGACACTGAAGCTTTCTTT. Encoded protein: CASSVVGGRDTEAFF. The full variable domain, completed using reference TRBV9 and TRBJ1-1, is DSGVTQTPKHLITATGQRVTLRCSPRSGDLSVYWYQQSLDQGLQFLIQYYNGEERAKGNILERFSAQQFPDLHSELNLSSLELGDSALYFCASSVVGGRDTEAFFGQGTRLTVV.

By share, this clone ranks as large (0.1 to 1%). V gene TRBV18 combines with J gene TRBJ2-7, with D hard to call. The germline V gene encodes CDR1 KGHSH and CDR2 LQKENI. This CDR3 is built from 13 residues. The V gene lost 6 bases and the J gene lost 7 bases, with 16 bases spanning the gap. CDR3 region: CASSLSPTREQYF. CDR3 coding DNA: TGTGCCAGCTCCCTGTCCCCTACGAGAGAGCAGTACTTC.

This clone was picked up many times. The chain recombines TRBV6-4 with TRBJ2-7; 8 nucleotides line up with TRBD2. The CDR3 runs 18 residues. V shed 2 bases, J shed 4 bases, and the junction held 16 bases outside the gene matches. CDR1 and CDR2 (germline): MRHNA, SNTAGT. The CDR3 reads CASSDIPRFTSGPYEQYF. DNA of the CDR3: TGTGCCAGCAGTGACATTCCTCGATTCACTAGCGGCCCTTACGAGCAGTACTTC.

This clone was counted at least ten times. This sample also contains other DNA sequences that code for the same CDR3. The chain has TRBV30 and TRBJ1-5; D may be TRBD1 (6 bases). Germline V CDR1 and CDR2: GTSNPN, SVGIG (reference sequence). This CDR3 is built from 13 residues. The V end lost 0 bases, the J end lost 6 bases, and 9 bases lay between the germline ends. CDR3 in DNA: TGTGCCTGGAGTGTACAGGGCGGTCAGCCCCAGCATTTT. It encodes CAWSVQGGQPQHF. Full variable domain (rest looked up from reference TRBV30 and TRBJ1-5): SQTIHQWPATLVQPVGSPLSLECTVEGTSNPNLYWYRQAAGRGLQLLFYSVGIGQISSEVPQNLSASRPQDRQFILSSKKLLLSDSGFYLCAWSVQGGQPQHFGDGTRLSIL.

There are many counts of this clone. The chain links TRBV5-4 to TRBJ2-2; TRBD2 might be the D (6 bases). This CDR3 region has 14 residues. Germline CDR1 and CDR2: SGHNT and YYREEE (reference sequence). Trimming took 5 bases from V and 1 from J, leaving 9 bases between them. The CDR3 reads CASRFSGNTGELFF. DNA for the CDR3: TGTGCCAGCAGATTTAGCGGGAACACCGGGGAGCTGTTTTTT.

There are many counts of this clone. The chain combines TRBV2 with TRBJ2-5; no definite D call. CDR1 and CDR2 (germline): SNHLY, FYNNEI. This CDR3 spans 15 amino acids. V gave up 3 bases and J gave up 6 bases, with 17 bases separating them. CDR3 sequence: CASSESITDSQTQYF. The CDR3 DNA follows: TGTGCCAGCAGTGAGTCTATAACTGACTCGCAGACCCAGTACTTC.

This clone rates as medium-sized. The chain has TRBV2 and TRBJ2-1; 10 nucleotides agree with TRBD1. The CDR3 length is 13 residues. Germline assignment: CDR1 SNHLY and CDR2 FYNNEI. V lost 6 bases, J lost 4 bases, and 0 bases stayed unmatched. The CDR3 nucleotides are TGTGCCAGCAGGGGACAGGGGTACAATGAGCAGTTCTTC. Its protein product is CASRGQGYNEQFF.

At least ten counts were recorded for this clone. The chain links TRBV7-2 to TRBJ1-1; TRBD1 is a possible D gene (5 bases). The CDR3 length is 14 residues. Germline-derived CDR1 and CDR2 are SGHTA and FQGNSA. Trimming took off 2 bases at V and 6 bases at J, with 13 bases between the two ends. CDR3 residues: CASSLQDKKAEAFF. Written as DNA, the CDR3 is TGTGCCAGCAGCTTACAGGACAAAAAGGCTGAAGCTTTCTTT.

This clone was recorded at least ten times. The chain carries TRBV6-1 and TRBJ1-1, with D unresolved. Germline values: CDR1 MNHNS, CDR2 SASEGT. This CDR3 has 12 residues. The V end was cut by 3 bases, the J end by 9 bases, with 11 bases between. The CDR3 DNA is TGTGCCAGCAGTGAGGCGGCAGTAAAAGCTTTCTTT. Encoded protein: CASSEAAVKAFF.

In its sample, this clone ranks as medium-sized. The gene calls are TRBV11-2 and TRBJ1-1; D gene uncertain. This CDR3 has 12 amino acids. The ends were cut back, 2 bases at V and 11 bases at J, with 12 bases in the middle. CDR1 is SGHAT and CDR2 is FQNNGV in the germline V gene. The CDR3 DNA follows: TGTGCCAGCAGCTTAAATGGAAGGGCTGCTTTCTTT. Protein sequence: CASSLNGRAAFF.

Many counts were recorded for this clone. The chain employs TRBV5-1 and TRBJ1-3; TRBD1 is a possible D gene (5 bases). The CDR3 runs 14 residues. V was shortened by 3 bases and J by 4 bases, with 11 bases between the two germline ends. The germline CDR1 and CDR2 sequences are SGHRS and YFSETQ. This CDR3 reads CASSSREGGNTIYF. The CDR3 nucleotides are TGCGCCAGCAGCTCCAGGGAGGGAGGAAACACCATATATTTT.

This clone was seen many times. The V call is TRBV27, the J call TRBJ2-7; no definite D call. Germline V lookup: CDR1 MNHEY, CDR2 SMNVEV (reference sequence). The V end lost 6 bases, the J end lost 7 bases, and 10 bases lay between the germline ends. This CDR3 spans 11 amino acids. The CDR3 DNA reads as TGTGCCAGCAGAAGGGCTGGGGAGCAGTACTTC. Translated, it gives CASRRAGEQYF.

This clone was detected many times. The gene calls are TRBV2 and TRBJ2-5; 11 bases agree with TRBD2. There are 15 residues in the CDR3. The germline CDR1 and CDR2 sequences are SNHLY and FYNNEI. V was pared by 6 bases and J by 5 bases, with 8 bases of the junction left unmatched. CDR3 region: CASRVGLAARETQYF. CDR3 nucleotide sequence: TGTGCCAGCAGGGTGGGACTAGCGGCAAGGGAGACCCAGTACTTC. Full variable domain (rest looked up from reference TRBV2 and TRBJ2-5): EPEVTQTPSHQVTQMGQEVILRCVPISNHLYFYWYRQILGQKVEFLVSFYNNEISEKSEIFDDQFSVERPDGSNFTLKIRSTKLEDSAMYFCASRVGLAARETQYFGPGTRLLVL.

By proportion, this clone is medium-sized. The V gene is TRBV19, the J gene TRBJ1-1; no firm D call. Germline V gene lookup returns CDR1 LNHDA and CDR2 SQIVND (reference sequence). Deletions cut 3 bases from V and 1 base from J, with 6 bases between. The CDR3 has 13 residues. The CDR3 DNA sequence: TGTGCCAGTAGTATTTCGGGGAACACTGAAGCTTTCTTT. Translating gives CASSISGNTEAFF.

Sample share makes this clone medium-sized. V is TRBV19 and J is TRBJ1-1; tentatively, D is TRBD1 (5 bases). Trimming cost V 5 bases and J 1 base, with 11 bases left between them. The CDR3 has 14 amino acids. From germline, CDR1 is LNHDA and CDR2 SQIVND (reference sequence). CDR3 DNA: TGTGCCAGTAGTCCCGGGACTGCGAACACTGAAGCTTTCTTT. Protein sequence: CASSPGTANTEAFF.

This clone was counted many times. The chain is built from TRBV27 and TRBJ1-1, with no clear D. The CDR3 contains 13 residues. The V end was cut by 2 bases, the J end by 7 bases, with 11 bases between. Germline V gives CDR1 MNHEY, CDR2 SMNVEV (reference sequence). The CDR3 is CASSLGAAVEAFF. CDR3 in DNA: TGTGCCAGCAGTTTAGGTGCGGCAGTTGAAGCTTTCTTT.

Many counts were recorded for this clone. V is TRBV7-9 and J is TRBJ1-1; D remains ambiguous. The CDR3 loop spans 11 amino acids. The V gene lost 1 base and the J gene lost 7 bases, with 4 bases spanning the gap. Looked up from germline, CDR1 is SEHNR and CDR2 is FQNEAQ (reference sequence). The CDR3 DNA sequence: TGTGCCAGCAGCTTAGACAGTGAAGCTTTCTTT. Protein: CASSLDSEAFF.

This clone was observed many times. The V gene is TRBV2, the J gene TRBJ1-1, with TRBD1 as a possible D gene (5 bases). V was shortened by 6 bases and J by 5 bases, with 13 bases between the two germline ends. This CDR3 contains 13 residues. Germline-derived CDR1 and CDR2 are SNHLY and FYNNEI. The CDR3 is CASRADGGTEAFF. The CDR3 nucleotides read TGTGCCAGCAGGGCGGACGGGGGGACTGAAGCTTTCTTT.